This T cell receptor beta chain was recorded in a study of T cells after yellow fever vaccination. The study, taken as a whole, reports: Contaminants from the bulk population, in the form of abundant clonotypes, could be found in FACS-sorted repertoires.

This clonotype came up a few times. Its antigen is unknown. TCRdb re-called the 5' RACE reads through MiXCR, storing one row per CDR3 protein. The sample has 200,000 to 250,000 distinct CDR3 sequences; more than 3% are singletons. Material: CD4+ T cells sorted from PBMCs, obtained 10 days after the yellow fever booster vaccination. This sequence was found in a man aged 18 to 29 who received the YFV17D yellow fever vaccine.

CDR3 coding DNA: TGTGCCAGCAGCTTTGACAGGGGAGCCTATGGCTACACCTTC. Translation: CASSFDRGAYGYTF. The chain couples TRBV11-2 to TRBJ1-2; 8 bases are a match to TRBD1. The germline V gene encodes CDR1 SGHAT and CDR2 FQNNGV. This CDR3 is built from 14 residues. The ends lost 3 bases at V and 4 bases at J; junction bases unmatched: 4.